This T cell receptor (beta chain) was captured in a study of blood T cell repertoires in COVID-19. At the level of the study: The United States, Italy and Spain were the sources of the acute and convalescent COVID-19 samples. Nucleic acid was either cDNA or gDNA, and it came from T cells, B-cell-depleted T cells, or PBMCs.

In the original analysis: For nucleated cells, counts were estimated from reference gene primer amplification. The protocol was immunoSEQ multiplex PCR, while the TCRdb copy is restricted to in-frame clones and leaves out a portion. V and J calls and clone size are copied from that table; D and trimming were computed from the DNA. In the table there are some 150,000 clones, 80% to 90% of which are singletons. V dropped 0 bases and J dropped 1 base, with 9 bases sitting between them. CDR1 and CDR2 from the germline V gene are ENHRY and SYGVKD. The length of the CDR3 is 16 residues. Material for sequencing was peripheral blood. The chain joins TRBV10-3 to TRBJ2-2; no clear D. The clonotype comes from a woman aged 55 to 70 with active COVID-19. The CDR3 sequence is CAISESVKQNTGELFF. The CDR3 bases are TGTGCCATCAGTGAGTCGGTTAAACAGAACACCGGGGAGCTGTTTTTT.